Listed below are T cell receptor beta chains from one sample, sequenced in a study of blood T cell repertoires in COVID-19. Sequenced by immunoSEQ multiplex PCR; TCRdb stores in-frame clones only, minus some. The top ten clones hold under 5.5% of a sample with roughly 330,000 clones, about 87% of them seen once. The material sequenced was PBMCs or T cells enriched from blood (not recorded which). These receptors were taken from a woman aged 25 to 39 who had recovered from COVID-19. The CDR3 runs from the conserved cysteine through the conserved F or W. D genes are given only for firm matches. A row's size may be missing; if present it is once, few, many or a size class.

J	size	V	D	DNA	CDR3
TRBJ2-7	-	TRBV7-3	-	TGTGCCAGCAGCCCCAATCCGGGGAGCTACGAGCAGTACTTC	CASSPNPGSYEQYF
TRBJ1-5	-	TRBV2	-	TGTGCCAGCAAGCATAAGGGGAATCAGCCCCAGCATTTT	CASKHKGNQPQHF
TRBJ2-3	-	TRBV28	TRBD2	TGTGCCAGCAGTTTAGTAGTAGCGGGTAGCACAGATACGCAGTATTTT	CASSLVVAGSTDTQYF
TRBJ2-5	-	TRBV5-1	TRBD2	TGCGCCAGCGGACTAGCGGGGGGGGAGACCCAGTACTTC	CASGLAGGETQYF
TRBJ2-1	-	TRBV5-1	-	TGCGCCAGCAGCCTAGGGGTGGACAGCCACCCCTACAATGAGCAGTTCTTC	CASSLGVDSHPYNEQFF
TRBJ2-1	-	TRBV7-2	TRBD2	TGTGCCAGCAGCTTAGAGGCGGGGGGGGCCTACAATGAGCAGTTCTTC	CASSLEAGGAYNEQFF
TRBJ1-1	-	TRBV6-5	-	TGTGCCAGCAGTTACCGGCAGGGGCTGAACACTGAAGCTTTCTTT	CASSYRQGLNTEAFF
TRBJ1-2	once	TRBV5-1	-	TGCGCCAGCAGCTTGGTCGGGACACCTAACTATGGCTACACCTTC	CASSLVGTPNYGYTF
TRBJ1-4	-	TRBV7-6	TRBD1	TGTGCCAGCAGCTTGGAGCAGGGGGCTGAAAAACTGTTTTTT	CASSLEQGAEKLFF
TRBJ2-3	once	TRBV7-2	-	TGTGCCAGCAGCTTTGCGGGGGCCACAGATACGCAGTATTTT	CASSFAGATDTQYF
TRBJ1-2	-	TRBV7-9	-	TGTGCCAGCAGCTTAGCGGGCGGGACGAACTATGGCTACACCTTC	CASSLAGGTNYGYTF
TRBJ2-3	-	TRBV30	-	TGTGCCTGGGCCAGGCCAGATACGCAGTATTTT	CAWARPDTQYF
TRBJ1-1	once	TRBV3-1/TRBV3-2	TRBD1	TGTGCCAGCAGGCGACAGGGGGCCCCTGAAGCTTTCTTT	CASRRQGAPEAFF
TRBJ1-1	-	TRBV4-1	TRBD1	TGCGCCAGCAGCCCAGGACAGGGTTTTACTGAAGCTTTCTTT	CASSPGQGFTEAFF
TRBJ1-4	-	TRBV5-1	-	TGCGCCAGCAGCTTGGCCGTGGCGGTGGCTAATGAAAAACTGTTTTTT	CASSLAVAVANEKLFF
TRBJ2-2	-	TRBV7-9	-	TGTGCCGGGGGGAGAGGCACCGGGGAGCTGTTTTTT	CAGGRGTGELFF
TRBJ1-2	-	TRBV7-6	-	TGTGCCAGCAGCTTAGCGCCGGAGGGCTATGGCTACACCTTC	CASSLAPEGYGYTF
TRBJ1-1	-	TRBV5-5	-	TGTGCCAGCAGCTTCGCTGCGGGCACTGAAGCTTTCTTT	CASSFAAGTEAFF
TRBJ1-1	-	TRBV5-1	TRBD1	TGCGCCAGCAGCTTGGATCCCCAGGGACAGAAAGCTTTCTTT	CASSLDPQGQKAFF
TRBJ2-1	-	TRBV10-3	TRBD1	TGTGCCATCAGTGTTCAGGGGGCCGCCATAGAGCAGTTCTTC	CAISVQGAAIEQFF
TRBJ1-2	-	TRBV27	-	TGTGCCAGCGGAGATATCAGCCTTACACGAGGCTACACCTTC	CASGDISLTRGYTF
TRBJ1-1	-	TRBV11-3	-	TGTGCCAGCAGCTTAGAAACGTCACAGGGCCACCCCCCACTACTGAACACTGAAGCTTTCTTT	CASSLETSQGHPPLLNTEAFF
TRBJ1-2	-	TRBV24-1	-	TGTGCCACCAGTGATTCGGGGACATTTCCTAACTATGGCTACACCTTC	CATSDSGTFPNYGYTF
TRBJ2-5	-	TRBV5-6	TRBD1	TGTGCCAGCATTCGGACAGGGGTAGAGACCCAGTACTTC	CASIRTGVETQYF
TRBJ1-2	once	TRBV19	-	TGTGCCAGTACCGTCAGGGAAAACTATGGCTACACCTTC	CASTVRENYGYTF
TRBJ1-3	-	TRBV7-9	TRBD1	TGTGCCAGCGACGGAGGGACAGTCTCTGGAAACACCATATATTTT	CASDGGTVSGNTIYF
TRBJ2-5	-	TRBV6-1	TRBD2	TGTGCCAGCAGTGCCCGTTGGACTAGCGCGGAGACCCAGTACTTC	CASSARWTSAETQYF
TRBJ1-2	-	TRBV27	-	TGTGCCAGCAGTTTATCAGGAGCACCGCGGTACTATGGCTACACCTTC	CASSLSGAPRYYGYTF